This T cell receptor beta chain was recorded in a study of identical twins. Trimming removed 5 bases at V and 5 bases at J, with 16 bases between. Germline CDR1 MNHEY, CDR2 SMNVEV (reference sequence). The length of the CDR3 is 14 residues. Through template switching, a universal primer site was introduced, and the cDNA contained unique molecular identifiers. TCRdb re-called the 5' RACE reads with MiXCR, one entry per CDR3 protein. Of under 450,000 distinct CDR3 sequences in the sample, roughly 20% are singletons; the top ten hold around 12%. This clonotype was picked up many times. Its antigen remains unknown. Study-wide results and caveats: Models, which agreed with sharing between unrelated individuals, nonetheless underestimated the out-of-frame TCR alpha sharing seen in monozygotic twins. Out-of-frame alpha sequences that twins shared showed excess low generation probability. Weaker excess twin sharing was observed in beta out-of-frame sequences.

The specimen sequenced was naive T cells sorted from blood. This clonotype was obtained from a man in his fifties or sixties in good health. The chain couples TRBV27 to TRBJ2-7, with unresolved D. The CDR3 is CASSPTLTGHEQYF. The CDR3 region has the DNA TGTGCCAGCAGTCCGACCCTCACCGGCCACGAGCAGTACTTC.